A single sample gave rise to the 22 T cell receptor beta chains below, sequenced in a study of blood T cell repertoires in COVID-19. Sequencing used immunoSEQ multiplex PCR; TCRdb keeps in-frame clones, though not all of them. The sample includes 90,000 to 120,000 clones, more than 70% of them seen just once. Input material: peripheral blood. The receptors derive from a man aged 45 to 65 with active or convalescent COVID-19.

The V and J genes are TRBV2 and TRBJ2-1, with TRBD2 matching over 12 bases. V lost 6 bases, J lost 0 bases, and 9 bases stayed unmatched. The CDR3 loop spans 18 amino acids. Germline V gene lookup returns CDR1 SNHLY and CDR2 FYNNEI. In DNA, the CDR3 is TGTGCCAGCAGAAAGACTAGCGGGAGTAGGGCCTCCTACAATGAGCAGTTCTTC. Translated: CASRKTSGSRASYNEQFF.

This chain links TRBV5-4 with TRBJ2-7; 12 bases line up with TRBD2. The ends lost 0 bases at V and 0 bases at J; junction bases unmatched: 4. In germline, CDR1 is SGHNT, CDR2 YYREEE (reference sequence). CDR3 size: 17 residues. The DNA for the CDR3 is TGTGCCAGCAGCTTGGCCGGACTAGCGGGAATCTCCTACGAGCAGTACTTC. Translating gives CASSLAGLAGISYEQYF.

This rearrangement joins TRBV9 to TRBJ2-1; D perhaps matches TRBD2 (6 bases). V was trimmed by 2 bases and J by 7 bases, leaving 16 bases between them. The CDR3 length is 15 residues. Looked up from germline, CDR1 is SGDLS and CDR2 is YYNGEE. The CDR3 sequence: CASSVDGSRGNEQFF. DNA of the CDR3: TGTGCCAGCAGCGTCGACGGGAGTCGAGGGAATGAGCAGTTCTTC.

Details on this clone: The same CDR3 also results from other DNA sequences found in this sample. This sequence joins TRBV27 and TRBJ1-5; TRBD1 aligns across 9 bases. CDR3 length: 14 amino acids. With V trimmed by 6 bases and J by 6 bases, 6 bases remained unmatched. Looked up from germline, CDR1 is MNHEY and CDR2 is SMNVEV (reference sequence). Here the CDR3 reads CASSLGQGSQPQHF. The CDR3 region has the DNA TGTGCCAGCAGCCTCGGACAGGGGAGTCAGCCCCAGCATTTT.

This chain uses TRBV3-1 (or the pseudogene TRBV3-2) with TRBJ2-7; 10 bases fit TRBD2. The length of the CDR3 is 14 residues. In germline, CDR1 is LGHDT, CDR2 YNNKEL (reference sequence). V dropped 1 base and J dropped 12; count of bases not matched to a gene: 9. CDR3 loop: CASSQGLAGLGWYF. The CDR3 DNA is TGTGCCAGCAGCCAAGGACTAGCGGGCCTTGGTTGGTACTTC.

The chain uses TRBV4-1 and TRBJ2-4, with 7 bases identical to TRBD1. CDR3 size: 14 residues. From germline, CDR1 is MGHRA and CDR2 YSYEKL. With V trimmed by 3 bases and J by 15 bases, 14 bases remained unmatched. CDR3 residues: CASSHGPGQMVLYF. CDR3 sequence (DNA): TGCGCCAGCAGCCACGGCCCGGGACAGATGGTACTGTACTTC.

This clone was observed once. This chain connects TRBV7-9 to TRBJ2-5; 7 positions match TRBD2. The germline CDR1 and CDR2 sequences are SEHNR and FQNEAQ (reference sequence). The CDR3 covers 17 residues. V was pared by 1 base and J by 0 bases, with 8 bases of the junction left unmatched. The CDR3 reads CASSLGFRRGNQETQYF. The CDR3 bases are TGTGCCAGCAGCTTAGGGTTTAGGCGGGGGAACCAAGAGACCCAGTACTTC.

The CDR3 DNA follows: TGTGCCAGCTCACCACCCGCGGGCCGCACAGATACGCAGTATTTT. This codes for CASSPPAGRTDTQYF. This chain links TRBV18 with TRBJ2-3, with D possibly being TRBD2 (5 bases). The CDR3 covers 15 residues. Trimming removed 0 bases at V and 1 base at J, with 8 bases between. Germline lookup yields CDR1 KGHSH and CDR2 LQKENI. The full variable domain, rest sourced from reference TRBV18 and TRBJ2-3, is NAGVMQNPRHLVRRRGQEARLRCSPMKGHSHVYWYRQLPEEGLKFMVYLQKENIIDESGMPKERFSAEFPKEGPSILRIQQVVRGDSAAYFCASSPPAGRTDTQYFGPGTRLTVL.

The chain joins TRBV19 to TRBJ2-2, with TRBD2 matching over 7 bases. Germline V gene lookup returns CDR1 LNHDA and CDR2 SQIVND (reference sequence). The CDR3 totals 16 residues. After removal of 6 bases from V and 7 bases from J, the junction contained 14 bases not matched to a gene. The CDR3 DNA reads TGTGCCAGTAGAGGGGCGGGAGCTCTACGTGGCGGGGAGCTGTTTTTT. Encoded protein: CASRGAGALRGGELFF.

This chain uses TRBV7-2 with TRBJ2-7; TRBD1 agrees at 7 bases. This CDR3 comprises 14 residues. V lost 5 bases to trimming and J lost 2 bases; unmatched junction nucleotides: 6. From germline, CDR1 is SGHTA and CDR2 FQGNSA. The CDR3 DNA reads TGTGCCAGCAGCCGCGACGGGACAGCCTACGAGCAGTACTTC. Residues: CASSRDGTAYEQYF.

The chain couples TRBV27 to TRBJ2-5; a possible D gene is TRBD1 (6 bases). The CDR3 runs to 13 residues. V was shortened by 3 bases and J by 5 bases, with 10 bases between the two germline ends. CDR1 and CDR2 from the germline V gene are MNHEY and SMNVEV (reference sequence). CDR3 nucleotide sequence: TGTGCCAGCAGTTTTACAGGGCGGGAGACCCAGTACTTC. This encodes CASSFTGRETQYF.

This chain connects TRBV19 to TRBJ1-1, with a possible D match to TRBD1 (5 bases). V was clipped by 4 bases and J by 6 bases, with 18 bases between them. The CDR3 is 15 residues long. Germline V lookup: CDR1 LNHDA, CDR2 SQIVND (reference sequence). CDR3 bases: TGTGCCAGTAGTAGGGGTGGGGCAGGGAAGGCTGAAGCTTTCTTT. Its translation: CASSRGGAGKAEAFF.

This clone has only a few counts. The chain joins TRBV4-1 to TRBJ1-2; D is undetermined. Trimming shortened V by 0 bases and J by 3 bases, and 8 bases separated the two germline ends. CDR3 length equals 14 residues. Per the germline V gene, CDR1 is MGHRA and CDR2 is YSYEKL. The chain's CDR3 is CASSQEEADYGYTF. DNA for the CDR3: TGCGCCAGCAGCCAAGAAGAGGCAGACTATGGCTACACCTTC.

J is TRBJ1-5 and V is TRBV21-1; no DNA check was done on the table's D call, TRBD1. TRBV21-1 is a pseudogene. The length of the CDR3 is 15 residues. The CDR3 nucleotides read TGTGCCAGCAGCAATTGGGGACAGGGATATCAGCCCCAGCATTTT. It encodes CASSNWGQGYQPQHF.

This chain uses TRBV6-1 with TRBJ1-2; 9 bases fit TRBD1. With V trimmed by 3 bases and J by 4 bases, 6 bases remained unmatched. Germline V gene data show CDR1 as MNHNS and CDR2 as SASEGT. The CDR3 has 15 amino acids. The CDR3 region is CASSDPGQGRYGYTF. Here the CDR3 DNA reads TGTGCCAGCAGTGACCCGGGACAGGGCCGCTATGGCTACACCTTC.

The chain uses TRBV6-6 and TRBJ2-7; 7 bases are shared with TRBD1. The CDR3 runs to 16 residues. J gave up 2 bases and V 5 bases, and 12 bases lay outside the gene matches. In germline, CDR1 is MNHNY, CDR2 SVGAGI (reference sequence). This CDR3 is CASSGWTGNDPYEQYF. Here the CDR3 DNA reads TGTGCCAGCAGTGGATGGACAGGCAACGACCCCTACGAGCAGTACTTC.

This clone has more than one count but fewer than ten. This rearrangement joins TRBV19 to TRBJ2-7; TRBD2 might be the D (6 bases). V gave up 5 bases and J gave up 5 bases, with 10 bases separating them. Germline CDR1 reads LNHDA; CDR2 reads SQIVND (reference sequence). The CDR3 has 12 residues. The CDR3 DNA reads as TGTGCCAGTAGTCGGGACTTACACGAGCAGTACTTC. It encodes CASSRDLHEQYF.

V is TRBV6-5 and J is TRBJ1-2; 9 nucleotides align to TRBD1. The CDR3 extends over 15 amino acids. With V trimmed by 5 bases and J by 8 bases, 12 bases remained unmatched. The germline gives CDR1 MNHEY, CDR2 SVGAGI. CDR3 bases: TGTGCCAGCAGTCCCCCCTGGACAGGGGTGGGAGGCTACACCTTC. This encodes CASSPPWTGVGGYTF.

The chain uses TRBV20-1 and TRBJ2-7, with unresolved D. The CDR3 runs 11 residues. V was pared by 7 bases and J by 0 bases, with 7 bases between. From germline, CDR1 is DFQATT and CDR2 SNEGSKA (reference sequence). CDR3 amino acids: CSVHSSYEQYF. CDR3 DNA sequence: TGCAGTGTTCACAGCTCCTACGAGCAGTACTTC.

The J gene is TRBJ2-3, the V gene TRBV19; D is undetermined. V was clipped by 7 bases and J by 7 bases, with 15 bases between them. Germline V CDR1 and CDR2: LNHDA, SQIVND (reference sequence). CDR3 length: 13 amino acids. CDR3 sequence: CASINRSRNTQYF. In nucleotides, the CDR3 is TGTGCCAGTATTAACAGAAGCAGGAATACGCAGTATTTT.

This chain links TRBV30 with TRBJ2-1; 8 nucleotides align to TRBD2. CDR1 is GTSNPN, CDR2 SVGIG, per germline (reference sequence). The V and J ends lost 0 bases and 5 bases, in that order; junction bases with no gene match: 6. The CDR3 sequence is 15 residues long. The CDR3 sequence is CAWSVLLAGNNEQFF. CDR3 sequence (DNA): TGTGCCTGGAGTGTACTTTTAGCGGGAAACAATGAGCAGTTCTTC.

The chain has TRBV4-2 and TRBJ1-4; D is perhaps TRBD1 (5 bases). Germline-derived CDR1 and CDR2 are LGHNA and YNFKEQ. V lost 0 bases and J lost 7, with 12 bases in between. This CDR3 spans 15 amino acids. In DNA form, the CDR3 reads TGTGCCAGCAGCCAAGATCTGGGTAGGGGTGAAAAACTGTTTTTT. Its protein is CASSQDLGRGEKLFF.